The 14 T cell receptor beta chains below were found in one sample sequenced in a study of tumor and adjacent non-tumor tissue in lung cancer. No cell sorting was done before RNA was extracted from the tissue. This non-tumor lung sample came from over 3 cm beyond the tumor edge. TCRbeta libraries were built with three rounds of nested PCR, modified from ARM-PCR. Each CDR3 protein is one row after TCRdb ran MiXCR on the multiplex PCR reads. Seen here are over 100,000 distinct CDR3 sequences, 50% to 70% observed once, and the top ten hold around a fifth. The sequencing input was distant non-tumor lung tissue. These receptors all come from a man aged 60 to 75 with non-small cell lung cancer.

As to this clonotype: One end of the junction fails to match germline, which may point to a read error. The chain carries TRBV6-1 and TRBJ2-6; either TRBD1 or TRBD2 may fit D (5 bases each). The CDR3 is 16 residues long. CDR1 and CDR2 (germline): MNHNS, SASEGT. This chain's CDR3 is CASSRDGQSGVNVLTF. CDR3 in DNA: TGTGCCAGCAGCCGGGACGGACAATCTGGGGTCAACGTCCTGACTTTC.

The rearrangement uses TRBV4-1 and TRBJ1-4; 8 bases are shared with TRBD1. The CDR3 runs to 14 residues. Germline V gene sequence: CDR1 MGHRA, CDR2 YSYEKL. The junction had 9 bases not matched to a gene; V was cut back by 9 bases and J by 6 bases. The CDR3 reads CASRRTGSHEKLFF. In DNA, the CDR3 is TGCGCCAGTAGACGGACAGGGTCGCATGAAAAACTGTTTTTT.

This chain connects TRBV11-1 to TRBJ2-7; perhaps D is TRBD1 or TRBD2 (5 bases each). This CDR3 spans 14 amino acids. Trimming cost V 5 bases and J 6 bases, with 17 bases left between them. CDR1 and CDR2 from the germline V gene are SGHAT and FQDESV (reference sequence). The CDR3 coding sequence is TGTGCCAGCAGCCTAGAGGGGACCATGTCCGAGCAGTACTTC. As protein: CASSLEGTMSEQYF.

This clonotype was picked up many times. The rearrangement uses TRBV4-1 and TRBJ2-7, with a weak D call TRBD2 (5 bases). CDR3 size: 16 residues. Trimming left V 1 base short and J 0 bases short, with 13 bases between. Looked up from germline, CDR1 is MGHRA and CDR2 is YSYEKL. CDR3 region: CASSQVEAHDSYEQYF. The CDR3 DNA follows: TGCGCCAGCAGCCAAGTGGAGGCTCATGACTCCTACGAGCAGTACTTC.

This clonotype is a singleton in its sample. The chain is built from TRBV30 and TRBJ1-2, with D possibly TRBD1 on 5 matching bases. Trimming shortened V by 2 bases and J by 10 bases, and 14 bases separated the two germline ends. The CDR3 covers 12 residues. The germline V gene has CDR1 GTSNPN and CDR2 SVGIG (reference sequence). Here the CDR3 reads CAWSTGDQPYTF. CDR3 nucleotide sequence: TGTGCCTGGAGTACCGGGGACCAGCCCTACACCTTC.

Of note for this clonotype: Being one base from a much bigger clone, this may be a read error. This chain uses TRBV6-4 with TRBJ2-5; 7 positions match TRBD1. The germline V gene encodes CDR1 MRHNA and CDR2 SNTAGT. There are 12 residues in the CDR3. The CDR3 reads CASWDSKETHYF. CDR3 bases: TGTGCCAGCTGGGACAGCAAAGAGACCCATTACTTC.

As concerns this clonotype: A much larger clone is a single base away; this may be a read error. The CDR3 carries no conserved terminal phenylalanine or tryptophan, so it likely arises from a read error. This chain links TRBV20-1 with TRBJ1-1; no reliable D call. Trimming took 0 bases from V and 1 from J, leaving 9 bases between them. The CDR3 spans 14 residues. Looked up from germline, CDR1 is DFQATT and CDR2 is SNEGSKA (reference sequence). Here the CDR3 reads CSARDYVGNTEAFL. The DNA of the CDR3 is TGCAGTGCTAGAGATTATGTAGGGAACACTGAAGCTTTCCTT.

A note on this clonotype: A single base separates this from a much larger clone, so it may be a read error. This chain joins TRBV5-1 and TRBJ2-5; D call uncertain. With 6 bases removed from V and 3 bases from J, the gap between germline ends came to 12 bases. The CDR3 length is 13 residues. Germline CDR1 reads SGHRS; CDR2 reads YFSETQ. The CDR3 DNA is TGCGCCAGCATCCCGACGGGCAAAGAGACCCAGTACTTC. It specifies CASIPTGKETQYF. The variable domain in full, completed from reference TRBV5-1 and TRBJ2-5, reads KAGVTQTPRYLIKTRGQQVTLSCSPISGHRSVSWYQQTPGQGLQFLFEYFSETQRNKGNFPGRFSGRQFSNSRSEMNVSTLELGDSALYLCASIPTGKETQYFGPGTRLLVL.

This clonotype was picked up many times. The CDR3 nucleotides read TGTGCCATCAGTGGCGCAGGAACTAGCACAGATACGCAGTATTTT. It yields the protein CAISGAGTSTDTQYF. The V call is TRBV10-3, the J call TRBJ2-3; D is unresolved. CDR1 and CDR2 (germline): ENHRY, SYGVKD. This CDR3 region has 15 residues. Trimming cost V 4 bases and J 0 bases, with 11 bases left between them.

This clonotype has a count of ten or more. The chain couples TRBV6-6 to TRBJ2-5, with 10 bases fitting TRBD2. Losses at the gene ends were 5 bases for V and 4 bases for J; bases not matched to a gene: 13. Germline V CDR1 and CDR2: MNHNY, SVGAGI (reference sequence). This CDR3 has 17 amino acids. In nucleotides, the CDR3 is TGTGCCAGCAGTCGAGGGGGGAGCGGGAGGGCCTTAGAGACCCAGTACTTC. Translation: CASSRGGSGRALETQYF.

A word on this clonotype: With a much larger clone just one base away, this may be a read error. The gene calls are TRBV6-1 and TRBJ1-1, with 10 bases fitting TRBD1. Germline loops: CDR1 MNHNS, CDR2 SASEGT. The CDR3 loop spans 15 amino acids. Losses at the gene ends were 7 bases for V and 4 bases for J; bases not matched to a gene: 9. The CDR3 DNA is TGTGCCAGCAAGTGGGACAGGGGATATACCACTGAAGCTTTCTTT. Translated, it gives CASKWDRGYTTEAFF.

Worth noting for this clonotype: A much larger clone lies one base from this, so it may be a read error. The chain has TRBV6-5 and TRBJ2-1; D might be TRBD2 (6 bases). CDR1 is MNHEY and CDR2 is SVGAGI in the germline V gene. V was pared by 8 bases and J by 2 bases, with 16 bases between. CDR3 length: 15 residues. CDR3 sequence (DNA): TGTGCCAGCCGCGGAGGAGGGTGGACCTACAATGAGCAGTTCTTC. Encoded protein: CASRGGGWTYNEQFF.

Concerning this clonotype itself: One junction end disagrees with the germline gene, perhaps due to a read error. The CDR3 loop is CASSWRTGYTGELFF. The CDR3 bases are TGTGCCAGCAGCTGGAGGACAGGGTACACCGGAGAGCTGTTTTTT. The gene calls are TRBV5-4 and TRBJ2-2; TRBD1 aligns across 8 bases. Germline V gene data show CDR1 as SGHNT and CDR2 as YYREEE (reference sequence). CDR3 length equals 15 residues.

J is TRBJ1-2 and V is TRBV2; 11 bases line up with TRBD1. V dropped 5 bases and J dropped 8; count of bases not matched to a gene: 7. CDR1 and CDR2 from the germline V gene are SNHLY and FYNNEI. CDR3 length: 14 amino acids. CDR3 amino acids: CASSLGQGADGYTF. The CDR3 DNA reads TGTGCCAGCAGTCTCGGACAGGGGGCGGACGGCTACACCTTC.